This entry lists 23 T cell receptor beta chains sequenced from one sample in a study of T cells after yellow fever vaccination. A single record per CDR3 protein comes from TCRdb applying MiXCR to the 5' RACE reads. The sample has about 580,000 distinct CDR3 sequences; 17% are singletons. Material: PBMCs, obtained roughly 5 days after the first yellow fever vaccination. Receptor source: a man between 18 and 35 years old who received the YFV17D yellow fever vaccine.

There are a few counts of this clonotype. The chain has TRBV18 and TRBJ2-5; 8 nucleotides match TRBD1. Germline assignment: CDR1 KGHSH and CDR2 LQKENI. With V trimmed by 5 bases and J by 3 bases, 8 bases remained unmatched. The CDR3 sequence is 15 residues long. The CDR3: CASSDPGTGEETQYF. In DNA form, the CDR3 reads TGTGCCAGCTCAGACCCCGGGACAGGAGAAGAGACCCAGTACTTC.

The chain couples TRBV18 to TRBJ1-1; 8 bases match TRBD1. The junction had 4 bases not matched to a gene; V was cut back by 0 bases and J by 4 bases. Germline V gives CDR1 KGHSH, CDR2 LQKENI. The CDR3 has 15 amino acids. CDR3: CASSPPQGEATEAFF. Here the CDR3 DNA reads TGTGCCAGCTCACCACCACAGGGGGAGGCCACTGAAGCTTTCTTT.

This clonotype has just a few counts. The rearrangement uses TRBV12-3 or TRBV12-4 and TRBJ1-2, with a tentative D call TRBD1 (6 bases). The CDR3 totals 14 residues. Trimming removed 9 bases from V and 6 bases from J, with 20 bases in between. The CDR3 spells CASHANRERDGYTF. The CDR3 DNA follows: TGTGCCAGTCACGCTAACAGGGAGCGGGATGGCTACACCTTC.

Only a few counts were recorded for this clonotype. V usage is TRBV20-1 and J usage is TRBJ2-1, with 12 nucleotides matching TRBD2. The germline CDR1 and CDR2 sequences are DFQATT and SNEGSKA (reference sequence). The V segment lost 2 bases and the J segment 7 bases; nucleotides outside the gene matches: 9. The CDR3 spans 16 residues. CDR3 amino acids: CSARSPSGGASNEQFF. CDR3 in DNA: TGCAGTGCTAGATCGCCTAGCGGGGGGGCATCAAATGAGCAGTTCTTC.

In DNA, the CDR3 is TGCGCCAGCAGCCTAATCGGGACAGGTCGTGAAAAACTGTTTTTT. As protein: CASSLIGTGREKLFF. The J gene is TRBJ1-4, the V gene TRBV4-3, with 8 bases fitting TRBD1. CDR3 length equals 15 residues. The V gene's germline CDR1 is LGHNA and CDR2 YSLEER. The J segment lost 7 bases and the V segment lost 4 bases, leaving 8 bases of the junction unmatched.

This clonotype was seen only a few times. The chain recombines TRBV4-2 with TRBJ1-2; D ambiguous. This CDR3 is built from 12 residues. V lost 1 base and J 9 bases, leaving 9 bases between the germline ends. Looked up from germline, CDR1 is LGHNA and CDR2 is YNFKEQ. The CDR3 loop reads CASSQAPTRYTF. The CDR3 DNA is TGTGCCAGCAGCCAAGCCCCGACTCGCTACACCTTC.

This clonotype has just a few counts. The CDR3 DNA sequence: TGTGCCAGCAGACTCTTTAGCGGGCAAGAGACCCAGTACTTC. Translated: CASRLFSGQETQYF. This sequence joins TRBV7-2 and TRBJ2-5, with 7 bases aligning to TRBD2. Per the germline V gene, CDR1 is SGHTA and CDR2 is FQGNSA. This CDR3 comprises 14 residues. The ends lost 6 bases at V and 2 bases at J; junction bases unmatched: 6. Full variable domain (missing parts from reference TRBV7-2 and TRBJ2-5): GAGVSQSPSNKVTEKGKDVELRCDPISGHTALYWYRQSLGQGLEFLIYFQGNSAPDKSGLPSDRFSAERTGGSVSTLTIQRTQQEDSAVYLCASRLFSGQETQYFGPGTRLLVL.

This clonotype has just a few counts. CDR3 in DNA: TGTGCCAGCAGCTTATTTCCGAGATCACCCCTCCACTTT. Encoded protein: CASSLFPRSPLHF. The rearrangement joins TRBV7-2 to TRBJ1-6; D gene ambiguous. The CDR3 runs to 13 residues. With 2 bases removed from V and 10 bases from J, the gap between germline ends came to 9 bases. Germline values: CDR1 SGHTA, CDR2 FQGNSA.

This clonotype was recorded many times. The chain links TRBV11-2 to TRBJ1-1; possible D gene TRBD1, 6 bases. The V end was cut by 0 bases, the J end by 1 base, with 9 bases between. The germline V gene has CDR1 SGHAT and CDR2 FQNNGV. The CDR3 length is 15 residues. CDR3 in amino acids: CASSLEQGPNTEAFF. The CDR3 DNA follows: TGTGCCAGCAGCTTAGAACAGGGACCGAACACTGAAGCTTTCTTT. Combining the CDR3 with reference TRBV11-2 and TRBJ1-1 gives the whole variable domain EAGVAQSPRYKIIEKRQSVAFWCNPISGHATLYWYQQILGQGPKLLIQFQNNGVVDDSQLPKDRFSAERLKGVDSTLKIQPAKLEDSAVYLCASSLEQGPNTEAFFGQGTRLTVV.

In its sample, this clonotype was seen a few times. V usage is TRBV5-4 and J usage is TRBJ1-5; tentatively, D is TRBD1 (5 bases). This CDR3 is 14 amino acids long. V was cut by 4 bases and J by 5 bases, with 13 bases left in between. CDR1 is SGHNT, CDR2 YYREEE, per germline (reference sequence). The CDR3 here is CASSERGTDQPQHF. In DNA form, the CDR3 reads TGTGCCAGCAGCGAAAGGGGTACGGATCAGCCCCAGCATTTT. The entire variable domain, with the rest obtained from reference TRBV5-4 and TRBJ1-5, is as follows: ETGVTQSPTHLIKTRGQQVTLRCSSQSGHNTVSWYQQALGQGPQFIFQYYREEENGRGNFPPRFSGLQFPNYSSELNVNALELDDSALYLCASSERGTDQPQHFGDGTRLSIL.

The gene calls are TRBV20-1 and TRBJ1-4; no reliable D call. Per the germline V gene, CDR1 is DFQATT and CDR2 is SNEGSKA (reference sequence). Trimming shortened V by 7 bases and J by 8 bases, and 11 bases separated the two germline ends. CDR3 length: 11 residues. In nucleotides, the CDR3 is TGCAGTGGATTTAACGGCGAAAAACTGTTTTTT. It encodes CSGFNGEKLFF.

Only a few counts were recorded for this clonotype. The CDR3 sequence: CASSFLEAASTDTQYF. The DNA of the CDR3 is TGTGCCAGCAGCTTCTTGGAGGCCGCTAGCACAGATACGCAGTATTTT. This chain uses TRBV7-9 with TRBJ2-3; the D gene is possibly TRBD2 (5 bases). This CDR3 has 16 amino acids. Germline assignment: CDR1 SEHNR and CDR2 FQNEAQ (reference sequence). Trimming cost V 3 bases and J 0 bases, with 13 bases left between them.

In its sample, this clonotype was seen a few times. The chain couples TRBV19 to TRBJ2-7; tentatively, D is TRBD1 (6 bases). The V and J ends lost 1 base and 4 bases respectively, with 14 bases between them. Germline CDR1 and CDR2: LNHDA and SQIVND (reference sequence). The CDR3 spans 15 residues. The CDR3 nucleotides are TGTGCCAGTAGTATAGCGACCAGGGGACCTTACGAGCAGTACTTC. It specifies CASSIATRGPYEQYF. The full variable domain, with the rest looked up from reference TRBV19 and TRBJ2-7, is DGGITQSPKYLFRKEGQNVTLSCEQNLNHDAMYWYRQDPGQGLRLIYYSQIVNDFQKGDIAEGYSVSREKKESFPLTVTSAQKNPTAFYLCASSIATRGPYEQYFGPGTRLTVT.

CDR3 nucleotide sequence: TGTGCCAGCAGTTACACCGGAATTGGCTACACCTTC. Protein product: CASSYTGIGYTF. The chain uses TRBV6-2 or TRBV6-3 and TRBJ1-2; no clear D. The germline gives CDR1 MNHEY, CDR2 SVGEGT. This CDR3 is 12 amino acids long. The V end lost 2 bases, the J end lost 7 bases, and 8 bases lay between the germline ends.

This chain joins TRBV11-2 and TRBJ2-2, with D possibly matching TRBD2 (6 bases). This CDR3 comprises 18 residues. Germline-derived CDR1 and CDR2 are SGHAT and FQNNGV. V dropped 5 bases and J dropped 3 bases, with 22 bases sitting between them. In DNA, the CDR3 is TGTGCCAGCAGCCCCTCCCGGGCGGGGCTCACTTACACCGGGGAGCTGTTTTTT. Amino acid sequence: CASSPSRAGLTYTGELFF.

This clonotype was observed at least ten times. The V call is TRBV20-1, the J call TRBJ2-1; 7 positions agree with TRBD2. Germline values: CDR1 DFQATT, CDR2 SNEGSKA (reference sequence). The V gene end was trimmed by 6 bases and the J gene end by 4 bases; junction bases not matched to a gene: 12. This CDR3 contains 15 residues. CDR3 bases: TGCAGTGCCCCGAGGTCGCTAGCGGATTACAATGAGCAGTTCTTC. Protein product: CSAPRSLADYNEQFF.

CDR3 sequence: CATSSPGEASYEQYF. The CDR3 nucleotides read TGTGCCACCAGCAGTCCAGGGGAGGCCTCCTACGAGCAGTACTTC. This chain links TRBV15 with TRBJ2-7; D tentatively reads TRBD1 or TRBD2 (6 bases each). The CDR3 is 15 residues long. Germline V lookup: CDR1 LNHNV, CDR2 YYDKDF (reference sequence). With 3 bases removed from V and 0 bases from J, the gap between germline ends came to 12 bases.

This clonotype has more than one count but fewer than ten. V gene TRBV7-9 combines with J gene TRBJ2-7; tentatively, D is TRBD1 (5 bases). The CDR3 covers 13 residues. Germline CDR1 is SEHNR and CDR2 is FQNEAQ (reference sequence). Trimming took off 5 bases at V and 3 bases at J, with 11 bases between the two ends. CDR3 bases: TGTGCCAGCAGCCCCGACAGCCTCTACGAGCAGTACGTC. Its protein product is CASSPDSLYEQYV.

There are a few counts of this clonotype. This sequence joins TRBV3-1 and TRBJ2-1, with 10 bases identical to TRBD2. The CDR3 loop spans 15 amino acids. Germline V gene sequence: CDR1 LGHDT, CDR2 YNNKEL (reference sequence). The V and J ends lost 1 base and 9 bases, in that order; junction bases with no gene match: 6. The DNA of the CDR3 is TGTGCCAGCAGCCAAGCTAGCGGGGGAATCAGTGAGCAGTTCTTC. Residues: CASSQASGGISEQFF.

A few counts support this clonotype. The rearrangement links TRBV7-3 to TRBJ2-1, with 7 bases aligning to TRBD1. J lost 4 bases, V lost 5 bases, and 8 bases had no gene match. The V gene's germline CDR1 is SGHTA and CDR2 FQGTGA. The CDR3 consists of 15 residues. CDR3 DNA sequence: TGTGCCAGCAGCCTCCGGAGACAGGGATACAATGAGCAGTTCTTC. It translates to CASSLRRQGYNEQFF.

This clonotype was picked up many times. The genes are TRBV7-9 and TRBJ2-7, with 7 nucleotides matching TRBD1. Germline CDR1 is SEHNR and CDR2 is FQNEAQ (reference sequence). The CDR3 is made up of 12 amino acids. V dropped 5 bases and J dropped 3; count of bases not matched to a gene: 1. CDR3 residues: CASSRTGYEQYF. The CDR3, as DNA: TGTGCCAGCAGCCGGACAGGCTACGAGCAGTACTTC.

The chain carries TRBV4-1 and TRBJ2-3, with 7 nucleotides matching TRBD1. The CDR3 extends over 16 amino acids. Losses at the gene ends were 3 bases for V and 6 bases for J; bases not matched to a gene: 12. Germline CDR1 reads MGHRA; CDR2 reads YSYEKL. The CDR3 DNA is TGCGCCAGCAGCCACCCGATTCGCCTGACAGGGGATACGCAGTATTTT. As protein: CASSHPIRLTGDTQYF.

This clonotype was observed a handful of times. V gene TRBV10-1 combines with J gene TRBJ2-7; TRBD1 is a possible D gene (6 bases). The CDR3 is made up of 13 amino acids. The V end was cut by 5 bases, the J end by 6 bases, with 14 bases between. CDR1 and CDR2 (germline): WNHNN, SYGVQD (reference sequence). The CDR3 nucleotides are TGCGCCAGCAGTTTCTACAGGGCTGGCGAGCAGTACTTC. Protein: CASSFYRAGEQYF.